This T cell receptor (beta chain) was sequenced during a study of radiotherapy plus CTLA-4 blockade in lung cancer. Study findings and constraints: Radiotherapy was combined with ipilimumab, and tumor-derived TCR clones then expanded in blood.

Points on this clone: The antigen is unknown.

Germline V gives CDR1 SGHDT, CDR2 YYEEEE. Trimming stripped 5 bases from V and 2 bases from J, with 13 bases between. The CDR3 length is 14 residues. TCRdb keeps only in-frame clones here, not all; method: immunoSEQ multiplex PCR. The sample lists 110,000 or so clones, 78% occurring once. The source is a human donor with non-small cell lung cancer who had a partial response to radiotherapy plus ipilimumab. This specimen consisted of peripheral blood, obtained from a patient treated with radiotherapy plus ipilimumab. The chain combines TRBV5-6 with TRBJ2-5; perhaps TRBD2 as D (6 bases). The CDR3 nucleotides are TGTGCCAGCAGTCGCTGGGGGGTGCAAGAGACCCAGTACTTC. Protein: CASSRWGVQETQYF.